One sample yielded the 18 T cell receptor beta chains listed below, sequenced in a study of OX40 agonist ivuxolimab in advanced cancers. Sequencing was performed with immunoSEQ multiplex PCR; in TCRdb, only in-frame clones are kept and a portion is missing. Of just under 95,000 clones listed, roughly 87% are singletons. Material: CD4+ or CD8+ T cells sorted from blood, obtained in a trial of the OX40 agonist ivuxolimab. These receptor sequences come from an adult with an advanced solid tumor such as melanoma, head and neck, liver or kidney cancer.

V and J are TRBV4-2 and TRBJ1-4, with D possibly TRBD1 on 5 matching bases. The length of the CDR3 is 16 residues. Trimming took off 0 bases at V and 10 bases at J, with 18 bases between the two ends. Germline assignment: CDR1 LGHNA and CDR2 YNFKEQ. CDR3 amino acids: CASSQEGGAESVKLFF. The CDR3, as DNA: TGTGCCAGCAGCCAAGAGGGTGGGGCAGAGTCAGTAAAACTGTTTTTT.

The chain combines TRBV2 with TRBJ1-1; maybe TRBD1 (5 bases). The germline V and J ends were trimmed by 0 bases and 8 bases, with 7 bases remaining between them. Per the germline V gene, CDR1 is SNHLY and CDR2 is FYNNEI. This CDR3 is built from 12 residues. The CDR3 DNA is TGTGCCAGCAGTGAAGCGTGGGGCGAAGCTTTCTTT. This sequence encodes CASSEAWGEAFF. Full variable domain (rest looked up from reference TRBV2 and TRBJ1-1): EPEVTQTPSHQVTQMGQEVILRCVPISNHLYFYWYRQILGQKVEFLVSFYNNEISEKSEIFDDQFSVERPDGSNFTLKIRSTKLEDSAMYFCASSEAWGEAFFGQGTRLTVV.

CDR3 bases: TGTGCCAGCAGCTTAGTGAGGGGAACTAATGAAAAACTGTTTTTT. It is translated as CASSLVRGTNEKLFF. The rearrangement links TRBV11-2 to TRBJ1-4, with D maybe TRBD1 (5 bases). The length of the CDR3 is 15 residues. Germline CDR1 reads SGHAT; CDR2 reads FQNNGV. The germline V and J ends were trimmed by 1 base and 1 base, with 7 bases remaining between them.

The rearrangement links TRBV5-6 to TRBJ1-5; 8 positions match TRBD1. Germline V gives CDR1 SGHDT, CDR2 YYEEEE. V lost 2 bases and J lost 5; bases outside the gene matches: 3. This CDR3 has 14 residues. CDR3 amino acids: CASSFNRGYQPQHF. As DNA, the CDR3 is TGTGCCAGCAGCTTTAACAGGGGGTATCAGCCCCAGCATTTT.

This clone showed up just a few times. This chain connects TRBV20-1 to TRBJ1-1; D uncertain. Germline V lookup: CDR1 DFQATT, CDR2 SNEGSKA (reference sequence). The V end lost 8 bases, the J end lost 6 bases, and 7 bases lay between the germline ends. The CDR3 totals 9 residues. CDR3 sequence: CSSHPEAFF. The CDR3 DNA follows: TGCAGTTCCCACCCTGAAGCTTTCTTT.

This sequence joins TRBV11-2 and TRBJ2-3; maybe TRBD1 (5 bases). This CDR3 is built from 15 residues. Trimming shortened V by 1 base and J by 2 bases, and 10 bases separated the two germline ends. Per germline, CDR1 SGHAT and CDR2 FQNNGV. The CDR3 here is CASSLVGADTDTQYF. Written as DNA, the CDR3 is TGTGCCAGCAGCTTAGTTGGGGCAGACACAGATACGCAGTATTTT.

The genes are TRBV7-6 and TRBJ1-2; 12 bases fit TRBD1. Germline CDR1 reads SGHVS; CDR2 reads FNYEAQ. The CDR3 covers 19 residues. V lost 5 bases, J lost 0 bases, and 13 bases stayed unmatched. The CDR3 DNA reads TGTGCCAGCAGCCGATCGGGAGGGACAGGGGGCGTCTCTAACTATGGCTACACCTTC. Protein product: CASSRSGGTGGVSNYGYTF.

The J gene is TRBJ1-3, the V gene TRBV5-1; D not resolved. The CDR3 is made up of 16 amino acids. Looked up from germline, CDR1 is SGHRS and CDR2 is YFSETQ. V was clipped by 1 base and J by 5 bases, with 16 bases between them. CDR3 sequence (DNA): TGCGCCAGCAGCTTGAATGGCGGTAGCGTTAGAAACACCATATATTTT. It is translated as CASSLNGGSVRNTIYF.

This clone was seen many times. The rearrangement uses TRBV25-1 and TRBJ1-3; D is uncertain. V was shortened by 2 bases and J by 2 bases, with 7 bases between the two germline ends. Germline lookup yields CDR1 MGHDK and CDR2 SYGVNS. CDR3 length: 14 residues. CDR3 protein: CASSEERTGNTIYF. CDR3 coding DNA: TGTGCCAGCAGTGAAGAAAGGACTGGAAACACCATATATTTT.

The V gene is TRBV29-1, the J gene TRBJ2-3; D is perhaps TRBD2 (5 bases). Trimming shortened V by 6 bases and J by 3 bases, and 16 bases separated the two germline ends. The germline CDR1 and CDR2 sequences are SQVTM and ANQGSEA. The CDR3 extends over 14 amino acids. The CDR3 DNA reads TGCAGCGTCGCCCCGAGGGTAGGGACAGATACGCAGTATTTT. This encodes CSVAPRVGTDTQYF.

This clone was counted a few times. The V call is TRBV7-2, the J call TRBJ2-7; D is undetermined. Germline CDR1 SGHTA, CDR2 FQGNSA. CDR3 size: 11 residues. V lost 5 bases to trimming and J lost 2 bases, with 4 bases between them. The CDR3 nucleotides read TGTGCCAGCAGCCCTGCCTACGAGCAGTACTTC. Translating it yields CASSPAYEQYF. Using reference TRBV7-2 and TRBJ2-7 for the parts outside the CDR3, the full variable domain is GAGVSQSPSNKVTEKGKDVELRCDPISGHTALYWYRQSLGQGLEFLIYFQGNSAPDKSGLPSDRFSAERTGGSVSTLTIQRTQQEDSAVYLCASSPAYEQYFGPGTRLTVT.

This clone was counted between two and nine times. The CDR3 DNA is TGTGCCAGCACGGGGTCAAATCAGCCCCAGCATTTT. Its protein is CASTGSNQPQHF. The chain couples TRBV2 to TRBJ1-5; D gene unclear. V was shortened by 7 bases and J by 4 bases, with 8 bases between the two germline ends. Germline-derived CDR1 and CDR2 are SNHLY and FYNNEI. CDR3 length: 12 amino acids.

The V call is TRBV29-1, the J call TRBJ1-1; TRBD1 matches 10 bases. In germline, CDR1 is SQVTM, CDR2 ANQGSEA. The CDR3 extends over 15 amino acids. The V gene end was trimmed by 6 bases and the J gene end by 8 bases; junction bases not matched to a gene: 15. This chain's CDR3 is CSVWTGGGKMKEAFF. The CDR3 coding sequence is TGCAGCGTCTGGACAGGGGGAGGAAAAATGAAGGAAGCTTTCTTT.

The chain couples TRBV21-1 to TRBJ1-1. TRBV21-1 has pseudogene status. This CDR3 comprises 20 residues. CDR3 protein: CASSKALYGPWTVMNTEAFF. DNA of the CDR3: TGTGCCAGCAGCAAAGCGCTCTACGGGCCTTGGACGGTCATGAACACTGAAGCTTTCTTT.

Details on this clone: An end of the junction does not agree with germline; a read error may underlie this. The CDR3: CASGLVFGGTGVAF. CDR3 DNA: TGTGCTAGTGGTTTGGTATTCGGCGGGACAGGGGTTGCCTTC. The chain couples TRBV12-5 to TRBJ1-2; 10 nucleotides align to TRBD1. Germline-derived CDR1 and CDR2 are LGHNT and FRNRAP. The CDR3 extends over 14 amino acids. Full variable domain (missing parts from reference TRBV12-5 and TRBJ1-2): DARVTQTPRHKVTEMGQEVTMRCQPILGHNTVFWYRQTMMQGLELLAYFRNRAPLDDSGMPKDRFSAEMPDATLATLKIQPSEPRDSAVYFCASGLVFGGTGVAFGSGTRLTVV.

This clone was seen a single time. The chain combines TRBV18 with TRBJ2-7; 7 nucleotides line up with TRBD1. V shed 6 bases, J shed 0 bases, and the junction held 5 bases outside the gene matches. Per germline, CDR1 KGHSH and CDR2 LQKENI. CDR3 length: 14 amino acids. The CDR3 bases are TGTGCCAGCTCGCAGGACAGGAGCTCCTACGAGCAGTACTTC. This encodes CASSQDRSSYEQYF.

The rearrangement joins TRBV12-5 to TRBJ2-6, with TRBD1 identical over 10 bases. Germline CDR1 LGHNT, CDR2 FRNRAP. V lost 6 bases to trimming and J lost 2 bases; unmatched junction nucleotides: 7. CDR3 length equals 17 residues. For the CDR3, the DNA is TGTGCTAGTGGGACAGGGGGCGGAGTAGCTGGGGCCAACGTCCTGACTTTC. It translates to CASGTGGGVAGANVLTF. Together with reference TRBV12-5 and TRBJ2-6, the CDR3 gives the full variable domain: DARVTQTPRHKVTEMGQEVTMRCQPILGHNTVFWYRQTMMQGLELLAYFRNRAPLDDSGMPKDRFSAEMPDATLATLKIQPSEPRDSAVYFCASGTGGGVAGANVLTFGAGSRLTVL.

This clone was counted only a few times. V usage is TRBV14 and J usage is TRBJ1-6; D possibly corresponds to TRBD1 (6 bases). The V gene's germline CDR1 is SGHDN and CDR2 FVKESK. V was cut by 8 bases and J by 0 bases, with 23 bases left in between. This CDR3 is 19 amino acids long. The CDR3 region is CASSPRPKQGSSYNSPLHF. In DNA, the CDR3 is TGTGCCAGCTCTCCAAGACCAAAACAGGGATCCTCCTATAATTCACCCCTCCACTTT. The full variable domain, its missing parts supplied by reference TRBV14 and TRBJ1-6, is EAGVTQFPSHSVIEKGQTVTLRCDPISGHDNLYWYRRVMGKEIKFLLHFVKESKQDESGMPNNRFLAERTGGTYSTLKVQPAELEDSGVYFCASSPRPKQGSSYNSPLHFGNGTRLTVT.